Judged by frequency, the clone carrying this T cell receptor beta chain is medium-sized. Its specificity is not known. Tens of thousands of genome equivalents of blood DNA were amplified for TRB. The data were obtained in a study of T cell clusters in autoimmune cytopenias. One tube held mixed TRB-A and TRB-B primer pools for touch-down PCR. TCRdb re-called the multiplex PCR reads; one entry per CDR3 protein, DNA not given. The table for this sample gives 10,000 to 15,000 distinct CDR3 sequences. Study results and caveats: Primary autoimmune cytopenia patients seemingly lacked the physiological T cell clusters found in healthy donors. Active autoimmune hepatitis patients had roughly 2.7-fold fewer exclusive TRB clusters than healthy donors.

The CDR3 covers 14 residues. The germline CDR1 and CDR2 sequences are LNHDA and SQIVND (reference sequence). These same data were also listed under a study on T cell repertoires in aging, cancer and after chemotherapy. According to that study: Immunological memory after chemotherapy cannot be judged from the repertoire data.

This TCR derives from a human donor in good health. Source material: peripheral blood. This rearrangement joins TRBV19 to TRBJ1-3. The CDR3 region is CASSTGGSGNTIYF.